The 14 T cell receptor beta chains given below trace back to one sample, sequenced in a study of cytomegalovirus exposure and HLA in healthy donors. Use of 60 Vbeta and 13 Jbeta primers characterized the PCR. Repertoires were generated with immunoSEQ multiplex PCR, while TCRdb's copy carries only in-frame clones and drops some. In the table there are 160,000 or so clones, about 85% of which are singletons. Sequencing input: PBMCs. The origin of the receptors is a woman younger than 30 in good health and CMV-seronegative.

This sequence joins TRBV18 and TRBJ1-6; 8 bases are a match to TRBD1. The germline gives CDR1 KGHSH, CDR2 LQKENI. J was trimmed by 7 bases and V by 3 bases; bases with no gene match: 2. The CDR3 consists of 14 residues. The chain's CDR3 is CASSPDRGNSPLHF. The CDR3 DNA reads TGTGCCAGCTCACCCGACAGGGGCAATTCACCCCTCCACTTT. Based on the CDR3 plus reference TRBV18 and TRBJ1-6, the full variable domain is NAGVMQNPRHLVRRRGQEARLRCSPMKGHSHVYWYRQLPEEGLKFMVYLQKENIIDESGMPKERFSAEFPKEGPSILRIQQVVRGDSAAYFCASSPDRGNSPLHFGNGTRLTVT.

J is TRBJ2-1 and V is TRBV11-2; the D gene is possibly TRBD1 (6 bases). V was pared by 4 bases and J by 8 bases, with 15 bases between. Germline V gene sequence: CDR1 SGHAT, CDR2 FQNNGV. This CDR3 comprises 14 residues. CDR3 bases: TGTGCCAGCAGCTCGTACCGGGACAAAGATGAGCAGTTCTTC. It yields the protein CASSSYRDKDEQFF.

The rearrangement uses TRBV20-1 and TRBJ2-2; D gene ambiguous. The germline V gene encodes CDR1 DFQATT and CDR2 SNEGSKA (reference sequence). This CDR3 has 11 residues. Trimming took 5 bases from V and 8 from J, leaving 9 bases between them. The chain's CDR3 is CSAFLTGELFF. The CDR3 DNA is TGCAGTGCTTTCTTAACTGGGGAGCTGTTTTTT.

The chain uses TRBV4-2 and TRBJ2-3, with a possible D match to TRBD2 (6 bases). The CDR3 consists of 14 residues. Germline CDR1 reads LGHNA; CDR2 reads YNFKEQ. V was clipped by 4 bases and J by 2 bases, with 10 bases between them. The CDR3 spells CASSPGLPTDTQYF. The CDR3 DNA reads TGTGCCAGCAGCCCGGGACTTCCCACAGATACGCAGTATTTT.

Only a few counts were recorded for this clone. This chain joins TRBV14 and TRBJ1-3; D is undetermined. Looked up from germline, CDR1 is SGHDN and CDR2 is FVKESK. Trimming shortened V by 4 bases and J by 0 bases, and 7 bases separated the two germline ends. The CDR3 is 14 residues long. The CDR3 region has the DNA TGTGCCAGCAGCCCTCTACCCTCTGGAAACACCATATATTTT. Protein sequence: CASSPLPSGNTIYF.

In its sample, this clone was seen once. The gene calls are TRBV18 and TRBJ1-3; 12 positions match TRBD1. The CDR3 covers 16 residues. Germline lookup yields CDR1 KGHSH and CDR2 LQKENI. After removal of 2 bases from V and 2 bases from J, the junction contained 1 base not matched to a gene. The CDR3 loop reads CASSPGTGGAGNTIYF. The CDR3 DNA follows: TGTGCCAGCTCACCAGGGACAGGGGGCGCTGGAAACACCATATATTTT.

The rearrangement joins TRBV2 to TRBJ2-3; 7 nucleotides agree with TRBD1. With 5 bases clipped from V and 4 bases from J, the junction kept 3 bases outside the gene matches. Germline V CDR1 and CDR2: SNHLY, FYNNEI. The CDR3 runs to 13 residues. The CDR3 DNA sequence: TGTGCCAGCAGTCCGACAGGGCCAGATACGCAGTATTTT. Encoded protein: CASSPTGPDTQYF.

The CDR3 spells CSVAGTAHSYEQYF. The CDR3 region has the DNA TGCAGCGTAGCCGGGACAGCCCACTCCTACGAGCAGTACTTC. V usage is TRBV29-1 and J usage is TRBJ2-7; TRBD1 agrees at 7 bases. The length of the CDR3 is 14 residues. The V segment lost 6 bases and the J segment 0 bases; nucleotides outside the gene matches: 8. The germline V gene encodes CDR1 SQVTM and CDR2 ANQGSEA.

The chain employs TRBV5-4 and TRBJ2-2, with no clear D. The CDR3 loop spans 15 amino acids. The germline V gene has CDR1 SGHNT and CDR2 YYREEE (reference sequence). Trimming took off 4 bases at V and 6 bases at J, with 16 bases between the two ends. The CDR3 DNA reads TGTGCCAGCAGCAGCTCAGGCCCCAAGGCCGGGGAGCTGTTTTTT. It translates to CASSSSGPKAGELFF.

The V gene is TRBV25-1, the J gene TRBJ1-2; a possible D gene is TRBD1 (5 bases). Germline CDR1 is MGHDK and CDR2 is SYGVNS. The CDR3 loop spans 15 amino acids. V lost 1 base to trimming and J lost 6 bases, with 15 bases between them. The CDR3 region has the DNA TGTGCCAGCAGTGAATCGACCAGGGTTTCGGATGGCTACACCTTC. It yields the protein CASSESTRVSDGYTF.

This clone has just one count. The chain carries TRBV19 and TRBJ1-2; no clear D. The CDR3 length is 12 residues. Germline V gives CDR1 LNHDA, CDR2 SQIVND (reference sequence). The V and J ends lost 7 bases and 3 bases respectively, with 9 bases between them. The chain's CDR3 is CASKISHYGYTF. The CDR3 region has the DNA TGTGCCAGTAAAATCTCTCACTATGGCTACACCTTC. The variable domain in full, completed from reference TRBV19 and TRBJ1-2, reads DGGITQSPKYLFRKEGQNVTLSCEQNLNHDAMYWYRQDPGQGLRLIYYSQIVNDFQKGDIAEGYSVSREKKESFPLTVTSAQKNPTAFYLCASKISHYGYTFGSGTRLTVV.

V is TRBV19 and J is TRBJ1-6; 10 positions agree with TRBD1. The CDR3 spans 16 residues. CDR1 is LNHDA and CDR2 is SQIVND in the germline V gene (reference sequence). V lost 8 bases and J lost 8; bases outside the gene matches: 12. The CDR3 coding sequence is TGTGCCAGTGCCGGGCGTTGGACAGGGGGTCATTCACCCCTCCACTTT. Amino acids: CASAGRWTGGHSPLHF.

The sample holds a few counts of this clone. V and J are TRBV2 and TRBJ2-1, with 9 nucleotides matching TRBD2. V was clipped by 2 bases and J by 0 bases; unmatched bases: 8. CDR1 and CDR2 from the germline V gene are SNHLY and FYNNEI. The CDR3 totals 18 residues. The CDR3 spells CASSETTGLAFSYNEQFF. The CDR3 region has the DNA TGTGCCAGCAGTGAAACCACAGGACTAGCGTTCTCCTACAATGAGCAGTTCTTC.

The genes are TRBV5-6 and TRBJ1-5; maybe TRBD1 (5 bases). This CDR3 contains 15 residues. The V end lost 6 bases, the J end lost 3 bases, and 16 bases lay between the germline ends. Germline V lookup: CDR1 SGHDT, CDR2 YYEEEE. CDR3 bases: TGTGCCAGCAAGCCGGGTCTCAGGGACAATCAGCCCCAGCATTTT. It yields the protein CASKPGLRDNQPQHF.